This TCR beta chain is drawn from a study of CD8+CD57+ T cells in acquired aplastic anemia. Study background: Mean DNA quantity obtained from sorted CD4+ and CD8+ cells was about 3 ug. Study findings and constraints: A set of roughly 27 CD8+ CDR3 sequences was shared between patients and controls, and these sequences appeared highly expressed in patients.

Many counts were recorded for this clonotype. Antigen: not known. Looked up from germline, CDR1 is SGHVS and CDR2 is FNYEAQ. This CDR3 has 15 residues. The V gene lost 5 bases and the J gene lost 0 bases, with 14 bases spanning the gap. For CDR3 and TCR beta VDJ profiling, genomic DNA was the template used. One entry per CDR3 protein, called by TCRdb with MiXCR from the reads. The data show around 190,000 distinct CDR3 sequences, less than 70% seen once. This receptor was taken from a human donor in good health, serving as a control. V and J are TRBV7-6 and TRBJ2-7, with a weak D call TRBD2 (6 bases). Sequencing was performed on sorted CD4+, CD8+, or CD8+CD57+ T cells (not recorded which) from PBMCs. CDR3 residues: CASSLRGGTSYEQYF. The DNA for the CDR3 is TGTGCCAGCAGCCTCCGTGGGGGGACCTCCTACGAGCAGTACTTC.